This T cell receptor beta chain stems from a study of T cell repertoires in cytomegalovirus infection. From the reads, TCRdb called clonotypes with MiXCR, one entry per CDR3 protein. The top ten hold roughly 14% of the sample, which has fewer than 850,000 distinct CDR3 sequences, almost 30% seen once. This CDR3 contains 16 residues. V lost 0 bases, J lost 4 bases, and 3 bases stayed unmatched. From germline, CDR1 is MGHRA and CDR2 YSYEKL. As for this clonotype: Its antigen remains unknown.

This receptor was obtained from a human donor in good health (CMV status not recorded). Some clones in this sample may be carry-over from other donors' samples. The chain carries TRBV4-1 and TRBJ1-5; 10 nucleotides line up with TRBD1. Sample: cultured CD8+ T cells from PBMCs, taken from culture after CMV antigen stimulation. As DNA, the CDR3 is TGCGCCAGCAGCCAAGAAAGGACAGGGGGAAATCAGCCCCAGCATTTT. Protein product: CASSQERTGGNQPQHF.